This entry lists 21 T cell receptor beta chains sequenced from one sample in a study of early T cells in non-severe SARS-CoV-2 infection. MiXCR, run by TCRdb on the 5' RACE reads, gives a single entry per CDR3 protein. The sample yields some 77,000 distinct CDR3 sequences, more than 9% seen once. Sample: whole blood. The origin of the receptors is an adult who was a healthcare worker with PCR-confirmed SARS-CoV-2 infection or an uninfected control (not recorded which).

The rearrangement joins TRBV7-9 to TRBJ2-7; D possibly corresponds to TRBD1 (6 bases). The CDR3 contains 13 residues. From germline, CDR1 is SEHNR and CDR2 FQNEAQ (reference sequence). Trimming took off 4 bases at V and 2 bases at J, with 9 bases between the two ends. In nucleotides, the CDR3 is TGTGCCAGCAGCTCCGGGACACCCTACGAGCAGTACTTC. It translates to CASSSGTPYEQYF.

Many counts were recorded for this clonotype. The chain employs TRBV9 and TRBJ2-1, with no clear D. CDR3 size: 13 residues. The V gene lost 0 bases and the J gene lost 5 bases, with 6 bases spanning the gap. Germline V gene sequence: CDR1 SGDLS, CDR2 YYNGEE. CDR3 DNA sequence: TGTGCCAGCAGCGTAGACTGGGACAATGAGCAGTTCTTC. This codes for CASSVDWDNEQFF.

This clonotype has only a few counts. The gene calls are TRBV9 and TRBJ2-1; TRBD2 is a possible D gene (5 bases). The V end was cut by 0 bases, the J end by 3 bases, with 10 bases between. This CDR3 has 15 amino acids. Germline CDR1 SGDLS, CDR2 YYNGEE. CDR3 bases: TGTGCCAGCAGCGTAGCCCCGGGGATCTACAATGAGCAGTTCTTC. It is translated as CASSVAPGIYNEQFF. Looking up the rest from reference TRBV9 and TRBJ2-1 gives the full variable domain: DSGVTQTPKHLITATGQRVTLRCSPRSGDLSVYWYQQSLDQGLQFLIQYYNGEERAKGNILERFSAQQFPDLHSELNLSSLELGDSALYFCASSVAPGIYNEQFFGPGTRLTVL.

This clonotype showed up many times. This rearrangement joins TRBV30 to TRBJ1-6; a weak D match, TRBD1 (5 bases). The CDR3 contains 15 residues. V lost 4 bases and J 0 bases, leaving 10 bases between the germline ends. Germline V gives CDR1 GTSNPN, CDR2 SVGIG (reference sequence). CDR3 amino acids: CAWTQENSYNSPLHF. CDR3 sequence (DNA): TGTGCCTGGACACAGGAAAACTCCTATAATTCACCCCTCCACTTT.

This clonotype has a count of ten or more. The V call is TRBV5-1, the J call TRBJ2-5; a possible D gene is TRBD2 (5 bases). V was pared by 0 bases and J by 5 bases, with 11 bases between. The CDR3 runs to 14 residues. Germline CDR1 and CDR2: SGHRS and YFSETQ. CDR3 coding DNA: TGCGCCAGCAGCTTGGCCGGTGGCGGGGAGACCCAGTACTTC. Its protein product is CASSLAGGGETQYF.

This clonotype was seen at least ten times. The chain carries TRBV7-6 and TRBJ2-5; D possibly corresponds to TRBD2 (5 bases). CDR1 and CDR2 from the germline V gene are SGHVS and FNYEAQ. This CDR3 is 14 amino acids long. V was shortened by 5 bases and J by 3 bases, with 13 bases between the two germline ends. CDR3 coding DNA: TGTGCCAGCAGCCCTCCCGACGGGGAAGAGACCCAGTACTTC. Amino acids: CASSPPDGEETQYF.

The rearrangement links TRBV7-2 to TRBJ2-5; D gene uncertain. The CDR3 length is 13 residues. Trimming left V 1 base short and J 5 bases short, with 8 bases between. Per germline, CDR1 SGHTA and CDR2 FQGNSA. In DNA, the CDR3 is TGTGCCAGCAGCTTAGGAATGTACGAGACCCAGTACTTC. This codes for CASSLGMYETQYF.

This clonotype came up many times. The V and J genes are TRBV2 and TRBJ2-7, with 11 bases matching TRBD2. Germline CDR1 is SNHLY and CDR2 is FYNNEI. The CDR3 covers 14 residues. V was clipped by 7 bases and J by 3 bases; unmatched bases: 5. CDR3 loop: CASISGRAHYEQYF. CDR3 nucleotide sequence: TGTGCCAGCATTAGCGGGAGGGCCCACTACGAGCAGTACTTC.

Many counts were recorded for this clonotype. The gene calls are TRBV6-1 and TRBJ2-2, with unresolved D. The CDR3 extends over 13 amino acids. The germline V gene has CDR1 MNHNS and CDR2 SASEGT. V gave up 9 bases and J gave up 0 bases, with 8 bases separating them. The CDR3 is CASQHSNTGELFF. In DNA, the CDR3 is TGTGCCAGTCAGCACTCGAACACCGGGGAGCTGTTTTTT.

This clonotype was recorded a few times. V usage is TRBV20-1 and J usage is TRBJ2-7; 10 nucleotides agree with TRBD1. V trimming: 6 bases; J trimming: 3 bases; junction bases outside the gene matches: 5. Germline V gene data show CDR1 as DFQATT and CDR2 as SNEGSKA (reference sequence). The CDR3 extends over 13 amino acids. The CDR3 reads CSAYGQGVYEQYF. The CDR3 nucleotides read TGCAGTGCATACGGACAGGGGGTCTACGAGCAGTACTTC.

This clonotype has a count of ten or more. V usage is TRBV6-1 and J usage is TRBJ1-1, with a weak D call TRBD1 (5 bases). The CDR3 has 13 amino acids. CDR1 is MNHNS, CDR2 SASEGT, per germline. V lost 6 bases and J lost 5, with 13 bases in between. For the CDR3, the DNA is TGTGCCAGCAGGACCGGGACCGATACTGAAGCTTTCTTT. Amino acid sequence: CASRTGTDTEAFF.

This clonotype came up many times. The CDR3 is CASTLEGTGTYEQYF. DNA of the CDR3: TGCGCCAGCACCCTTGAAGGCACAGGTACCTACGAGCAGTACTTC. The gene calls are TRBV4-1 and TRBJ2-7, with D tentatively TRBD1 (5 bases). The CDR3 sequence is 15 residues long. V lost 7 bases to trimming and J lost 2 bases, with 18 bases between them. Looked up from germline, CDR1 is MGHRA and CDR2 is YSYEKL.

This clonotype was found many times. The chain is built from TRBV5-5 and TRBJ2-3; D possibly uses TRBD1 or TRBD2 (5 bases each). From germline, CDR1 is SGHKS and CDR2 YYEKEE (reference sequence). The CDR3 has 16 amino acids. V was clipped by 4 bases and J by 5 bases, with 20 bases between them. The CDR3 sequence: CASSHDNPLRGDTQYF. The CDR3 region has the DNA TGTGCCAGCAGCCATGACAACCCTTTGAGGGGAGATACGCAGTATTTT. Full variable domain (outside the CDR3, taken from reference TRBV5-5 and TRBJ2-3): DAGVTQSPTHLIKTRGQQVTLRCSPISGHKSVSWYQQVLGQGPQFIFQYYEKEERGRGNFPDRFSARQFPNYSSELNVNALLLGDSALYLCASSHDNPLRGDTQYFGPGTRLTVL.

There are a few counts of this clonotype. The rearrangement links TRBV2 to TRBJ2-7, with 9 bases fitting TRBD1. V was clipped by 6 bases and J by 1 base; unmatched bases: 4. The CDR3 sequence is 14 residues long. In germline, CDR1 is SNHLY, CDR2 FYNNEI. The CDR3 coding sequence is TGTGCCAGCAGAGGGGACAGGGTATCCTACGAGCAGTACTTC. Translated: CASRGDRVSYEQYF.

J is TRBJ2-5 and V is TRBV28; TRBD1 agrees at 8 bases. With V trimmed by 5 bases and J by 2 bases, 4 bases remained unmatched. This CDR3 is 14 amino acids long. Germline V gene lookup returns CDR1 MDHEN and CDR2 SYDVKM. CDR3 residues: CASSPGDRQETQYF. The CDR3 nucleotides read TGTGCCAGCAGTCCTGGGGACAGGCAAGAGACCCAGTACTTC.

This clonotype was seen ten or more times. The chain's CDR3 is CASSRQGVRQPQHF. CDR3 nucleotide sequence: TGTGCCAGCAGTCGACAGGGGGTAAGGCAGCCCCAGCATTTT. The chain has TRBV28 and TRBJ1-5; 9 bases align to TRBD1. CDR1 and CDR2 (germline): MDHEN, SYDVKM. J gave up 7 bases and V 5 bases, and 6 bases lay outside the gene matches. The CDR3 has 14 amino acids.

This clonotype has only a few counts. The CDR3, as DNA: TGCGCCAGCAGGCGTTGGGACCGAAGCACAGATACGCAGTATTTT. It codes for CASRRWDRSTDTQYF. The chain has TRBV10-2 and TRBJ2-3; TRBD1 or TRBD2 may be the D gene (5 bases each). Trimming shortened V by 6 bases and J by 0 bases, and 13 bases separated the two germline ends. Germline V gene lookup returns CDR1 WSHSY and CDR2 SAAADI. The length of the CDR3 is 15 residues.

The V and J genes are TRBV2 and TRBJ2-3; 14 bases match TRBD2. The CDR3 is 17 residues long. Losses at the gene ends were 6 bases for V and 1 base for J; bases not matched to a gene: 6. Germline values: CDR1 SNHLY, CDR2 FYNNEI. Here the CDR3 DNA reads TGTGCCAGCAGAGCGGGACTAGCGGGAGTTCGCACAGATACGCAGTATTTT. Translating it yields CASRAGLAGVRTDTQYF.

This clonotype appeared many times. The chain recombines TRBV27 with TRBJ2-3; unclear D gene. V was shortened by 5 bases and J by 2 bases, with 8 bases between the two germline ends. The CDR3 consists of 13 residues. CDR1 and CDR2 from the germline V gene are MNHEY and SMNVEV (reference sequence). The chain's CDR3 is CASSPYPTDTQYF. CDR3 nucleotides: TGTGCCAGCAGTCCGTATCCCACAGATACGCAGTATTTT.

The rearrangement links TRBV3-1 to TRBJ1-2; D call uncertain. Trimming stripped 8 bases from V and 4 bases from J, with 8 bases between. The CDR3 is 11 amino acids. CDR1 is LGHDT and CDR2 is YNNKEL in the germline V gene (reference sequence). The DNA for the CDR3 is TGTGCCAGCGGATGGAGCTATGGCTACACCTTC. It is translated as CASGWSYGYTF. Variable domain in full (rest from reference TRBV3-1 and TRBJ1-2): DTAVSQTPKYLVTQMGNDKSIKCEQNLGHDTMYWYKQDSKKFLKIMFSYNNKELIINETVPNRFSPKSPDKAHLNLHINSLELGDSAVYFCASGWSYGYTFGSGTRLTVV.

This clonotype has more than one count but fewer than ten. J is TRBJ2-3 and V is TRBV5-6, with TRBD2 identical over 10 bases. V was clipped by 4 bases and J by 0 bases; unmatched bases: 5. The CDR3 contains 16 residues. Germline V gene lookup returns CDR1 SGHDT and CDR2 YYEEEE. In DNA, the CDR3 is TGTGCCAGCAGCCTCGGACTAGCGGCTAGCACAGATACGCAGTATTTT. This sequence encodes CASSLGLAASTDTQYF.